The sequence of this TCR beta chain was determined in a study of shared clonotypes between healthy human individuals. The team ran DNA from unsorted PBMCs on ten immunoSEQ deep assay plates for sequencing. This table comes from immunoSEQ multiplex PCR, and its TCRdb copy is limited to in-frame clones, with some not included. The sample includes a few hundred thousand clones, roughly three quarters of them seen just once. The J segment lost 8 bases and the V segment lost 0 bases, leaving 11 bases of the junction unmatched. Looked up from germline, CDR1 is MNHEY and CDR2 is SMNVEV (reference sequence). CDR3 length: 17 residues. Around 90 million PBMCs served as the genomic DNA source for unsorted samples.

The sample was PBMCs. The source is a middle-aged woman in good health. Some clones in this sample may be carry-over from other donors' samples. The rearrangement links TRBV27 to TRBJ2-1; 9 bases fit TRBD2. This chain's CDR3 is CASSLSAGGIWVDEQFF. The CDR3 region has the DNA TGTGCCAGCAGTTTATCGGCGGGAGGGATCTGGGTGGATGAGCAGTTCTTC.